This record looks at one TCR beta chain sequence and its context. Extraction yielded at least 5.5 micrograms of total RNA per sample. This specimen belongs to a study of blood T cells in healthy people across ages. Germline values: CDR1 MDHEN, CDR2 SYDVKM. Unmatched junction bases numbered 9, after V lost 4 bases and J lost 2 bases. The CDR3 is made up of 17 amino acids. For the second PCR, which ran for about 7 to 11 cycles, a sample-barcoded 5' primer and a J-beta primer mix were used. Each CDR3 protein gets one entry after TCRdb re-called the 5' RACE reads with MiXCR. The table lists hundreds of thousands of distinct CDR3 sequences, about half of them singletons, with 30% to 35% in the top ten.

What was sequenced was blood. The V call is TRBV28, the J call TRBJ2-3, with 10 bases matching TRBD2. This TCR was recovered from a woman aged 55-70 years in good health. CDR3 sequence: CASSSTRSGRATDTQYF. The CDR3 coding sequence is TGTGCCAGCAGTTCCACCCGAAGCGGGAGGGCCACAGATACGCAGTATTTT.